This T cell receptor (beta chain) was profiled in a study of OX40 agonist ivuxolimab in advanced cancers. Method: immunoSEQ multiplex PCR; TCRdb's copy keeps in-frame clones and lacks some. The data show 35,000 to 45,000 clones, 80% to 90% seen once. V lost 4 bases, J lost 0 bases, and 4 bases stayed unmatched. The CDR3 runs 15 residues. From germline, CDR1 is SQVTM and CDR2 ANQGSEA. Sample: CD4+ or CD8+ T cells sorted from blood, taken in a trial of the OX40 agonist ivuxolimab. The chain is built from TRBV29-1 and TRBJ2-7, with 12 bases that match TRBD2. This TCR came from an adult with an advanced solid tumor such as melanoma, head and neck, liver or kidney cancer. The CDR3 sequence: CSVVTSGGSSYEQYF. CDR3 DNA sequence: TGCAGCGTTGTCACTAGCGGGGGGAGCTCCTACGAGCAGTACTTC.